These 23 T cell receptor beta chains came from one sample sequenced in a study of blood T cell repertoires in COVID-19. Repertoires were generated with immunoSEQ multiplex PCR, while TCRdb's copy carries only in-frame clones and drops some. The sample has hundreds of thousands of clones, 70% to 85% seen once. Source material: peripheral blood. The receptors were sampled from a woman older than 75 with acute or convalescent COVID-19.

The V and J genes are TRBV12-3 or TRBV12-4 and TRBJ1-2, with 9 positions matching TRBD1. After removal of 5 bases from V and 5 bases from J, the junction contained 0 bases not matched to a gene. This CDR3 is 12 amino acids long. The DNA of the CDR3 is TGTGCCAGCAGTGGGACAGGGTATGGCTACACCTTC. Protein sequence: CASSGTGYGYTF.

There are a few counts of this clone. V gene TRBV5-4 combines with J gene TRBJ1-4; 9 positions match TRBD1. The J segment lost 2 bases and the V segment lost 4 bases, leaving 3 bases of the junction unmatched. This CDR3 spans 15 amino acids. Germline CDR1 and CDR2: SGHNT and YYREEE (reference sequence). Here the CDR3 DNA reads TGTGCCAGCAGCACAGGGGGCTTGACTAATGAAAAACTGTTTTTT. It translates to CASSTGGLTNEKLFF.

The J gene is TRBJ1-3, the V gene TRBV27; 9 positions agree with TRBD1. After removal of 0 bases from V and 7 bases from J, the junction contained 4 bases not matched to a gene. This CDR3 is built from 15 residues. Germline assignment: CDR1 MNHEY and CDR2 SMNVEV (reference sequence). The DNA for the CDR3 is TGTGCCAGCAGTTTATCGGGACAGGGTGCGAACACCATATATTTT. This sequence encodes CASSLSGQGANTIYF.

In this sample, this clone turned up a few times. This chain joins TRBV2 and TRBJ2-5, with 8 bases identical to TRBD1. Germline V gene data show CDR1 as SNHLY and CDR2 as FYNNEI. CDR3 size: 14 residues. With V trimmed by 7 bases and J by 2 bases, 6 bases remained unmatched. The CDR3 DNA follows: TGTGCCAGCATGCTGGGGACAGGTCAAGAGACCCAGTACTTC. The encoded protein is CASMLGTGQETQYF.

A few counts support this clone. The chain joins TRBV12-5 to TRBJ2-5, with D possibly matching TRBD1 (5 bases). Germline V lookup: CDR1 LGHNT, CDR2 FRNRAP. V lost 2 bases to trimming and J lost 1 base, with 8 bases between them. The CDR3 totals 14 residues. The chain's CDR3 is CASGLFRAQETQYF. Here the CDR3 DNA reads TGTGCTAGTGGTTTGTTCAGGGCCCAAGAGACCCAGTACTTC.

This sequence joins TRBV21-1 and TRBJ1-2; the DNA was not compared with TRBD1, the D call given in the table. TRBV21-1 is listed as a pseudogene. The CDR3 loop spans 15 amino acids. The CDR3 DNA follows: TGTGCCAGCAGAAGACAGGGGGCGCAGGACTATGGCTACACCTTC. Translating it yields CASRRQGAQDYGYTF.

V gene TRBV7-2 combines with J gene TRBJ1-1; the D gene is possibly TRBD1 (5 bases). Germline V lookup: CDR1 SGHTA, CDR2 FQGNSA. This CDR3 contains 14 residues. The ends were cut back, 5 bases at V and 1 base at J, with 11 bases in the middle. For the CDR3, the DNA is TGTGCCAGCAGCGCTTACAGGAGGAACACTGAAGCTTTCTTT. Amino acids: CASSAYRRNTEAFF.

Remarks on this clone: At the DNA level, this CDR3 is encoded by other sequences in the same sample as well. CDR3 residues: CASSLDFSYEQYF. The CDR3 region has the DNA TGTGCCAGCAGCTTGGACTTCTCCTACGAGCAGTACTTC. V gene TRBV5-4 combines with J gene TRBJ2-7; D unclear. Trimming took off 0 bases at V and 0 bases at J, with 4 bases between the two ends. Germline V gene data show CDR1 as SGHNT and CDR2 as YYREEE (reference sequence). This CDR3 is 13 amino acids long. The full variable domain, with the rest looked up from reference TRBV5-4 and TRBJ2-7, is ETGVTQSPTHLIKTRGQQVTLRCSSQSGHNTVSWYQQALGQGPQFIFQYYREEENGRGNFPPRFSGLQFPNYSSELNVNALELDDSALYLCASSLDFSYEQYFGPGTRLTVT.

The chain recombines TRBV10-3 with TRBJ1-3; 7 bases fit TRBD1. The CDR3 is made up of 16 amino acids. Germline V gene data show CDR1 as ENHRY and CDR2 as SYGVKD. Trimming at V came to 6 bases and at J to 4 bases, leaving 12 bases not matched to a gene. The CDR3 bases are TGTGCCATCAGCAAAACAGGGGTTCGGCAGGGAAACACCATATATTTT. This encodes CAISKTGVRQGNTIYF.

This clone was found a few times. This chain connects TRBV30 to TRBJ1-6; D gene uncertain. The germline gives CDR1 GTSNPN, CDR2 SVGIG (reference sequence). The CDR3 has 15 amino acids. The ends were cut back, 0 bases at V and 6 bases at J, with 12 bases in the middle. CDR3 nucleotides: TGTGCCTGGAGTGTTTCAGTATTCCTTAATTCACCCCTCCACTTT. Amino acid sequence: CAWSVSVFLNSPLHF.

The chain combines TRBV19 with TRBJ1-5; possibly TRBD1 for D (5 bases). V was clipped by 3 bases and J by 7 bases, with 13 bases between them. The CDR3 length is 14 residues. Germline assignment: CDR1 LNHDA and CDR2 SQIVND (reference sequence). CDR3 region: CASSIVGGRQPQHF. CDR3 sequence (DNA): TGTGCCAGTAGTATTGTGGGGGGTAGGCAGCCCCAGCATTTT.

The J gene is TRBJ1-2, the V gene TRBV24-1; D is possibly TRBD1 (6 bases). The V end lost 1 base, the J end lost 4 bases, and 12 bases lay between the germline ends. The CDR3 spans 15 residues. The germline CDR1 and CDR2 sequences are KGHDR and SFDVKD. CDR3 loop: CATSDFGGAFYGYTF. The CDR3 DNA reads as TGTGCCACCAGTGATTTTGGGGGGGCGTTCTATGGCTACACCTTC.

The chain combines TRBV20-1 with TRBJ2-7; the match to TRBD2 covers 8 bases. Germline V gene sequence: CDR1 DFQATT, CDR2 SNEGSKA (reference sequence). The trim removed 3 bases at V and 4 bases at J, leaving 8 bases unmatched. CDR3 size: 14 residues. CDR3 sequence reads: CSASRSGSGYEQYF. CDR3 sequence (DNA): TGCAGTGCTAGTCGGAGCGGGAGTGGGTACGAGCAGTACTTC.

This chain uses TRBV6-5 with TRBJ1-1; 7 bases fit TRBD1. The CDR3 totals 15 residues. CDR1 and CDR2 (germline): MNHEY, SVGAGI. Trimming at V came to 0 bases and at J to 1 base, leaving 2 bases not matched to a gene. The CDR3 DNA reads TGTGCCAGCAGTTACTCTGCAGGGGGGAACACTGAAGCTTTCTTT. Amino acids: CASSYSAGGNTEAFF.

Worth noting for this clone: At one end the junction does not follow the germline gene, possibly because of a read error. The chain links TRBV5-1 to TRBJ1-1; the D gene is possibly TRBD1 (5 bases). This CDR3 has 14 residues. Germline values: CDR1 SGHRS, CDR2 YFSETQ. Here the CDR3 reads CASNLGGDLTEAFF. As DNA, the CDR3 is TGCGCCAGCAACTTGGGGGGAGACCTAACTGAAGCTTTCTTT.

The chain employs TRBV14 and TRBJ2-2; the D gene is possibly TRBD1 (5 bases). The V end was cut by 5 bases, the J end by 5 bases, with 9 bases between. CDR3 size: 13 residues. Germline V gene lookup returns CDR1 SGHDN and CDR2 FVKESK. The DNA for the CDR3 is TGTGCCAGCAGCTTTCAGGGTACCGGGGAGCTGTTTTTT. This codes for CASSFQGTGELFF.

This CDR3 is CASSLEAGGSRGYTF. The CDR3 nucleotides read TGTGCCAGCAGCTTAGAGGCAGGGGGCTCTCGTGGCTACACCTTC. The J gene is TRBJ1-2, the V gene TRBV7-8, with TRBD1 matching 8 bases. Germline V gene data show CDR1 as SGHVS and CDR2 as FQNEAQ. J lost 7 bases, V lost 1 base, and 8 bases had no gene match. The CDR3 covers 15 residues.

The chain uses TRBV5-4 and TRBJ2-7, with 11 bases fitting TRBD2. The CDR3 loop spans 16 amino acids. V lost 4 bases to trimming and J lost 2 bases; unmatched junction nucleotides: 8. Germline V gene lookup returns CDR1 SGHNT and CDR2 YYREEE (reference sequence). The CDR3, as DNA: TGTGCCAGCAGCATAGGACTAGCGGGTATAACCTACGAGCAGTACTTC. Translated, it gives CASSIGLAGITYEQYF.

V is TRBV3-1 (or the pseudogene TRBV3-2) and J is TRBJ2-7, with 9 bases aligning to TRBD1. Trimming took 3 bases from V and 3 from J; bases not matched to a gene: 0. This CDR3 has 13 amino acids. CDR1 is LGHDT, CDR2 YNNKEL, per germline (reference sequence). The CDR3 sequence: CASSQTGGYEQYF. Written as DNA, the CDR3 is TGTGCCAGCAGCCAGACAGGGGGCTACGAGCAGTACTTC.

The chain recombines TRBV5-6 with TRBJ1-5; D ambiguous. CDR3 length: 14 amino acids. The germline V gene has CDR1 SGHDT and CDR2 YYEEEE. V shed 2 bases and J shed 3 bases, with 9 bases lying between them. As DNA, the CDR3 is TGTGCCAGCAGCTTATCAGGAAACAATCAGCCCCAGCATTTT. Translating gives CASSLSGNNQPQHF.

A single count supports this clone. The chain employs TRBV2 and TRBJ1-5; D is perhaps TRBD1 (6 bases). V shed 3 bases and J shed 7 bases, with 16 bases lying between them. The CDR3 extends over 15 amino acids. Germline V gene lookup returns CDR1 SNHLY and CDR2 FYNNEI. The DNA for the CDR3 is TGTGCCAGCAGTGAGTGGGGACAATCGGAGCAGCCCCAGCATTTT. Encoded protein: CASSEWGQSEQPQHF. Combining the CDR3 with reference TRBV2 and TRBJ1-5 gives the whole variable domain EPEVTQTPSHQVTQMGQEVILRCVPISNHLYFYWYRQILGQKVEFLVSFYNNEISEKSEIFDDQFSVERPDGSNFTLKIRSTKLEDSAMYFCASSEWGQSEQPQHFGDGTRLSIL.

V gene TRBV6-2 or TRBV6-3 combines with J gene TRBJ1-2; TRBD1 is a possible D gene (5 bases). Trimming took off 2 bases at V and 13 bases at J, with 17 bases between the two ends. The CDR3 is 13 amino acids. Germline V gene lookup returns CDR1 MNHEY and CDR2 SVGEGT. CDR3 coding DNA: TGTGCCAGCAGTTACAGCGGGGAACGGAGGGGCACCTTC. Translation gives CASSYSGERRGTF.

This clone was counted a few times. V is TRBV6-6 and J is TRBJ2-1; 7 nucleotides line up with TRBD1. The CDR3 has 15 residues. Germline V CDR1 and CDR2: MNHNY, SVGAGI (reference sequence). V was pared by 4 bases and J by 8 bases, with 11 bases of the junction left unmatched. This chain's CDR3 is CASSSRVRGRDEQFF. The CDR3 DNA follows: TGTGCCAGCAGTTCCAGGGTGAGGGGGCGCGATGAGCAGTTCTTC.